This TCR beta chain stems from a study of CD8+ T cells in alopecia areata. Turning to the study itself: Treated patients were scored for severity by percent of scalp affected.

This CDR3 is 14 amino acids long. CDR1 MGHDK and CDR2 SYGVNS come from the germline V gene. After removal of 4 bases from V and 4 bases from J, the junction contained 4 bases not matched to a gene. TCR sequencing used cDNA made by reverse transcription of extracted RNA. Clones were sequenced by immunoSEQ multiplex PCR, and TCRdb holds only the in-frame ones, with some missing. The table records 100,000 to 150,000 clones, over 60% of them present only once. Treatment noted: oral pan-JAK inhibitor, 5-10 mg twice daily. Sorting of PBMCs yielded the CD4+ and CD8+ T cells. Whole-study results and caveats: Only one nonresponder was present, which leaves the link between baseline CD8+ expansion and response uncertain. Tofacitinib significantly decreased scalp clonality and expanded CD8+ clones among top 100.

Details on this clone: Its antigen is as yet unknown.

The chain links TRBV25-1 to TRBJ1-2; 9 bases agree with TRBD1. The input for sequencing was CD4+ T cells sorted from blood, taken at week 4, from a patient treated with tofacitinib. The TCR comes from a human donor with alopecia areata. The CDR3 bases are TGTGCCAGCAGTGGAACAGGGGGCAGCTATGGCTACACCTTC. Protein: CASSGTGGSYGYTF.